The 23 T cell receptor beta chains below all came from one sample that was sequenced in a study of blood T cell repertoires in COVID-19. TCRdb's copy holds only in-frame clones and misses some; the assay was immunoSEQ multiplex PCR. The sample shows hundreds of thousands of clones, around 88% of them seen only once. What was sequenced was peripheral blood. These receptors were obtained from a woman aged 80 or older with COVID-19, enrolled during active disease.

V and J are TRBV18 and TRBJ1-2; 7 positions agree with TRBD1. The CDR3 is made up of 14 amino acids. Germline CDR1 and CDR2: KGHSH and LQKENI. J gave up 5 bases and V 3 bases, and 6 bases lay outside the gene matches. CDR3 region: CASSPGTDPYGYTF. In DNA form, the CDR3 reads TGTGCCAGCTCACCCGGGACAGACCCTTATGGCTACACCTTC. The entire variable domain, with the rest obtained from reference TRBV18 and TRBJ1-2, is as follows: NAGVMQNPRHLVRRRGQEARLRCSPMKGHSHVYWYRQLPEEGLKFMVYLQKENIIDESGMPKERFSAEFPKEGPSILRIQQVVRGDSAAYFCASSPGTDPYGYTFGSGTRLTVV.

The chain uses TRBV29-1 and TRBJ1-2; D remains ambiguous. CDR1 and CDR2 from the germline V gene are SQVTM and ANQGSEA. The CDR3 contains 14 residues. The ends were cut back, 5 bases at V and 2 bases at J, with 15 bases in the middle. CDR3 nucleotides: TGCAGCGTTTCTACAGAAATCAGCAACTATGGCTACACCTTC. Translating it yields CSVSTEISNYGYTF.

This sequence joins TRBV27 and TRBJ1-6, with D possibly matching TRBD1 (5 bases). In germline, CDR1 is MNHEY, CDR2 SMNVEV (reference sequence). The CDR3 consists of 16 residues. The V end was cut by 5 bases, the J end by 1 base, with 12 bases between. The CDR3 reads CASSIREASYNSPLHF. The CDR3 coding sequence is TGTGCCAGCAGTATCAGGGAGGCATCCTATAATTCACCCCTCCACTTT.

V gene TRBV12-3 or TRBV12-4 combines with J gene TRBJ2-2, with D uncertain. This CDR3 is 13 amino acids long. Deletions cut 1 base from V and 5 bases from J, with 5 bases between. The CDR3 reads CASSLGQTGELFF. CDR3 coding DNA: TGTGCCAGCAGTTTAGGGCAAACCGGGGAGCTGTTTTTT.

The chain carries TRBV18 and TRBJ1-1; TRBD1 is a possible D gene (6 bases). This CDR3 has 14 residues. Germline-derived CDR1 and CDR2 are KGHSH and LQKENI. The V end was cut by 3 bases, the J end by 3 bases, with 11 bases between. The CDR3 sequence is CASSPGGGDTEAFF. CDR3 in DNA: TGTGCCAGCTCACCCGGCGGGGGCGACACTGAAGCTTTCTTT.

This clone was observed a few times. The chain combines TRBV28 with TRBJ1-1, with TRBD1 matching over 7 bases. The CDR3 covers 14 residues. Looked up from germline, CDR1 is MDHEN and CDR2 is SYDVKM. The V segment lost 5 bases and the J segment 6 bases; nucleotides outside the gene matches: 9. The chain's CDR3 is CASSRAGTVPEAFF. CDR3 sequence (DNA): TGTGCCAGCAGTCGAGCCGGGACAGTCCCTGAAGCTTTCTTT.

This clone was recorded a few times. This chain uses TRBV6-4 with TRBJ1-2; 7 bases agree with TRBD1. The CDR3 length is 16 residues. The germline V gene has CDR1 MRHNA and CDR2 SNTAGT. V shed 5 bases and J 2 bases; nucleotides not matched to a gene: 11. CDR3 coding DNA: TGTGCCAGCAGTCAGACAGGGTCCCAGCTAAACTATGGCTACACCTTC. This translates into CASSQTGSQLNYGYTF.

The chain recombines TRBV9 with TRBJ2-2, with 8 bases fitting TRBD2. The V gene's germline CDR1 is SGDLS and CDR2 YYNGEE. The CDR3 length is 15 residues. V lost 3 bases and J lost 2; bases outside the gene matches: 3. The chain's CDR3 is CASSASGGNTGELFF. Here the CDR3 DNA reads TGTGCCAGCAGCGCCAGCGGGGGCAACACCGGGGAGCTGTTTTTT.

The rearrangement links TRBV15 to TRBJ1-3; 8 bases align to TRBD1. V was pared by 5 bases and J by 4 bases, with 7 bases of the junction left unmatched. The germline V gene has CDR1 LNHNV and CDR2 YYDKDF (reference sequence). The CDR3 is made up of 15 amino acids. The CDR3 reads CATSGETGGGNTIYF. CDR3 nucleotides: TGTGCCACCAGCGGGGAAACAGGGGGAGGAAACACCATATATTTT.

The chain employs TRBV28 and TRBJ2-1, with 9 positions matching TRBD1. The CDR3 loop spans 14 amino acids. V shed 10 bases, J shed 5 bases, and the junction held 9 bases outside the gene matches. Germline V lookup: CDR1 MDHEN, CDR2 SYDVKM. CDR3 in amino acids: CAIKGQGFNNEQFF. CDR3 DNA: TGTGCCATCAAGGGACAGGGATTTAACAATGAGCAGTTCTTC. Using reference TRBV28 and TRBJ2-1 for the parts outside the CDR3, the full variable domain is DVKVTQSSRYLVKRTGEKVFLECVQDMDHENMFWYRQDPGLGLRLIYFSYDVKMKEKGDIPEGYSVSREKKERFSLILESASTNQTSMYLCAIKGQGFNNEQFFGPGTRLTVL.

As regards this clone: Other DNA sequences of this sample code for an identical CDR3. The chain joins TRBV5-1 to TRBJ2-2; 7 bases align to TRBD2. Germline V gene data show CDR1 as SGHRS and CDR2 as YFSETQ. V was clipped by 1 base and J by 3 bases; unmatched bases: 3. There are 15 residues in the CDR3. CDR3 nucleotide sequence: TGCGCCAGCAGCTTGACGGGGGGAGACACCGGGGAGCTGTTTTTT. This gives the protein CASSLTGGDTGELFF. Variable domain in full (rest from reference TRBV5-1 and TRBJ2-2): KAGVTQTPRYLIKTRGQQVTLSCSPISGHRSVSWYQQTPGQGLQFLFEYFSETQRNKGNFPGRFSGRQFSNSRSEMNVSTLELGDSALYLCASSLTGGDTGELFFGEGSRLTVL.

This clone was recorded once. This rearrangement joins TRBV10-2 to TRBJ2-2; 9 nucleotides align to TRBD1. The V gene end was trimmed by 6 bases and the J gene end by 6 bases; junction bases not matched to a gene: 8. CDR3 length: 15 residues. Germline-derived CDR1 and CDR2 are WSHSY and SAAADI. CDR3 in amino acids: CASSGTGTGPGELFF. CDR3 in DNA: TGCGCCAGCAGCGGGACCGGGACAGGGCCCGGGGAGCTGTTTTTT.

The chain recombines TRBV4-2 with TRBJ2-7; D is possibly TRBD2 (6 bases). With 4 bases removed from V and 2 bases from J, the gap between germline ends came to 12 bases. The CDR3 length is 14 residues. The germline V gene encodes CDR1 LGHNA and CDR2 YNFKEQ. CDR3: CASSLGGPAYEQYF. CDR3 nucleotides: TGTGCCAGCAGCCTTGGAGGGCCAGCCTACGAGCAGTACTTC.

This clone was found a few times. V usage is TRBV5-8 and J usage is TRBJ2-3; TRBD2 aligns across 7 bases. Looked up from germline, CDR1 is SGHTS and CDR2 is YDEGEE. Germline trimming cut 4 bases from V and 6 bases from J; bases unmatched to any gene: 8. The CDR3 totals 14 residues. CDR3 region: CASSKGRVEDTQYF. The CDR3 bases are TGTGCCAGCAGCAAGGGGAGGGTGGAGGATACGCAGTATTTT.

This clone showed up just once. The chain links TRBV2 to TRBJ2-2; TRBD2 agrees at 10 bases. The length of the CDR3 is 15 residues. Germline V CDR1 and CDR2: SNHLY, FYNNEI. The trim removed 6 bases at V and 1 base at J, leaving 2 bases unmatched. In nucleotides, the CDR3 is TGTGCCAGCAGGAGCGGGGGGGTGAACACCGGGGAGCTGTTTTTT. Translating it yields CASRSGGVNTGELFF. The variable domain in full, with the rest retrieved from reference TRBV2 and TRBJ2-2, is EPEVTQTPSHQVTQMGQEVILRCVPISNHLYFYWYRQILGQKVEFLVSFYNNEISEKSEIFDDQFSVERPDGSNFTLKIRSTKLEDSAMYFCASRSGGVNTGELFFGEGSRLTVL.

The chain couples TRBV6-6 to TRBJ1-5, with no clear D. CDR1 MNHNY and CDR2 SVGAGI come from the germline V gene (reference sequence). The CDR3 length is 14 residues. Trimming pared 3 bases from V and 0 bases from J, leaving 6 bases between. CDR3 region: CASSYADSNQPQHF. CDR3 nucleotides: TGTGCCAGCAGTTATGCAGATAGCAATCAGCCCCAGCATTTT.

V usage is TRBV7-2 and J usage is TRBJ2-7; 8 bases align to TRBD1. Per germline, CDR1 SGHTA and CDR2 FQGNSA. V was pared by 5 bases and J by 4 bases, with 7 bases of the junction left unmatched. CDR3 length: 14 amino acids. The CDR3 loop is CASSTGTGPYEQYF. CDR3 nucleotides: TGTGCCAGCAGCACCGGGACAGGCCCTTACGAGCAGTACTTC. Full variable domain (remainder filled in from reference TRBV7-2 and TRBJ2-7): GAGVSQSPSNKVTEKGKDVELRCDPISGHTALYWYRQSLGQGLEFLIYFQGNSAPDKSGLPSDRFSAERTGGSVSTLTIQRTQQEDSAVYLCASSTGTGPYEQYFGPGTRLTVT.

The rearrangement links TRBV3-1 (or the pseudogene TRBV3-2) to TRBJ2-1; 10 nucleotides agree with TRBD1. Germline V CDR1 and CDR2: LGHDT, YNNKEL (reference sequence). The V and J ends lost 0 bases and 12 bases, in that order; junction bases with no gene match: 8. This CDR3 region has 15 residues. The CDR3: CASSQDGDRGQRQFF. The CDR3 DNA follows: TGTGCCAGCAGCCAAGATGGTGACAGGGGGCAGCGGCAGTTCTTC.

J is TRBJ2-3 and V is TRBV2; perhaps TRBD2 as D (7 bases). Germline V gene sequence: CDR1 SNHLY, CDR2 FYNNEI. V was clipped by 11 bases and J by 4 bases, with 31 bases between them. This CDR3 is 18 amino acids long. CDR3: CALGGGKGGAGFPDTQYF. The DNA for the CDR3 is TGTGCCCTCGGTGGGGGAAAGGGGGGGGCCGGATTCCCAGATACGCAGTATTTT.

This sequence joins TRBV10-1 and TRBJ1-2, with 8 bases aligning to TRBD1. V trimming: 0 bases; J trimming: 13 bases; junction bases outside the gene matches: 7. The CDR3 has 13 amino acids. The germline V gene encodes CDR1 WNHNN and CDR2 SYGVQD (reference sequence). The CDR3 sequence: CASSESSDRGGTF. In DNA, the CDR3 is TGCGCCAGCAGTGAGTCGAGCGACAGGGGAGGCACCTTC.

The V call is TRBV5-1, the J call TRBJ1-1, with D perhaps TRBD1 (5 bases). Germline V gives CDR1 SGHRS, CDR2 YFSETQ. V lost 0 bases and J lost 0, with 6 bases in between. This CDR3 contains 14 residues. The CDR3 DNA reads TGCGCCAGCAGCTTGGAGGGGTTGAACACTGAAGCTTTCTTT. Protein product: CASSLEGLNTEAFF.

CDR3 sequence: CASSMSGLAYGELFF. CDR3 nucleotides: TGTGCCAGTAGTATGTCCGGGCTAGCTTACGGGGAGCTGTTTTTT. The chain employs TRBV19 and TRBJ2-2; tentatively, D is TRBD2 (5 bases). The germline CDR1 and CDR2 sequences are LNHDA and SQIVND (reference sequence). Trimming removed 3 bases from V and 7 bases from J, with 15 bases in between. The CDR3 runs 15 residues.

The chain has TRBV6-5 and TRBJ2-7, with a weak D call TRBD1 (5 bases). Germline CDR1 is MNHEY and CDR2 is SVGAGI. This CDR3 has 14 residues. The V gene lost 5 bases and the J gene lost 1 base, with 12 bases spanning the gap. CDR3 nucleotide sequence: TGTGCCAGCAGTCAGTGGACACCTTCCTACGAGCAGTACTTC. The encoded protein is CASSQWTPSYEQYF.